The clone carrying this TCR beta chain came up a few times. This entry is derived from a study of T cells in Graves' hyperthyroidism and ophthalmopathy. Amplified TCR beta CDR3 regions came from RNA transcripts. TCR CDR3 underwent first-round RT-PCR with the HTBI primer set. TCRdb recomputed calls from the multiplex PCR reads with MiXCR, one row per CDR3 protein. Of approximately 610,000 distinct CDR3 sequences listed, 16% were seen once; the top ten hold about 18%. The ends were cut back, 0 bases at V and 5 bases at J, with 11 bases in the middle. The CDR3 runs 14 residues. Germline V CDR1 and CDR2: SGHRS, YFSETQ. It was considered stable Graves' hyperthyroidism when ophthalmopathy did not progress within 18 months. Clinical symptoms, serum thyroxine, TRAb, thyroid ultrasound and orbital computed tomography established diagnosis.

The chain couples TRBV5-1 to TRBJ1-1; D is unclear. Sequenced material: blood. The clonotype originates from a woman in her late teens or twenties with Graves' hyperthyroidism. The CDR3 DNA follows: TGCGCCAGCAGCTTGGCATCCCTAGTTACTGAAGCTTTCTTT. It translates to CASSLASLVTEAFF.